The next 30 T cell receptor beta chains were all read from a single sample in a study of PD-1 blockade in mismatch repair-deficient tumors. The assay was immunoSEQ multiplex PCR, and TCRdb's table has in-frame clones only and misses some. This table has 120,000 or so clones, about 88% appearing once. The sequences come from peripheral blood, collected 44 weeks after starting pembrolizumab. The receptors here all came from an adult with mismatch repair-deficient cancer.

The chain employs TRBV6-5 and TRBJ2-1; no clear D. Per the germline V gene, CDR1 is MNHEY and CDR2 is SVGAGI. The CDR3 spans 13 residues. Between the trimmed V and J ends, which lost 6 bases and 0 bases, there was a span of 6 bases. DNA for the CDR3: TGTGCCAGCAGAATATCCTCCTACAATGAGCAGTTCTTC. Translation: CASRISSYNEQFF.

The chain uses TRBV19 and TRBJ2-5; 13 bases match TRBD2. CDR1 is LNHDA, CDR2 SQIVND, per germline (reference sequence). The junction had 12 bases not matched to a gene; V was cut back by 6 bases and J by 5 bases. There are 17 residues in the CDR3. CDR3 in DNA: TGTGCCAGTAGCCCACCCGGACTAGCGGGAGACCGGGAGACCCAGTACTTC. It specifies CASSPPGLAGDRETQYF. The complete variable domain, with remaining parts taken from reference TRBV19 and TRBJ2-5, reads DGGITQSPKYLFRKEGQNVTLSCEQNLNHDAMYWYRQDPGQGLRLIYYSQIVNDFQKGDIAEGYSVSREKKESFPLTVTSAQKNPTAFYLCASSPPGLAGDRETQYFGPGTRLLVL.

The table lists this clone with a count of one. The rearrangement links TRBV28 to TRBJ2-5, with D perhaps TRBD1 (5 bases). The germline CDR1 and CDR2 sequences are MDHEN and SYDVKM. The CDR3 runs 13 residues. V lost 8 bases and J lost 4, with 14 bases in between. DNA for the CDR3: TGTGCCAGCGCTCGTCAGGGTCGAGAGACCCAGTACTTC. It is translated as CASARQGRETQYF.

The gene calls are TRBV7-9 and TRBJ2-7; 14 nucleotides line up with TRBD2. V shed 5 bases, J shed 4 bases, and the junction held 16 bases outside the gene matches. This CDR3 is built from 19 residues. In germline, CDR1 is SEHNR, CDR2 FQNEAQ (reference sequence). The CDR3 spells CASSPTRGGTSGSIYEQYF. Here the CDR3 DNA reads TGTGCCAGCAGCCCTACTCGTGGGGGGACTAGCGGGAGTATATACGAGCAGTACTTC.

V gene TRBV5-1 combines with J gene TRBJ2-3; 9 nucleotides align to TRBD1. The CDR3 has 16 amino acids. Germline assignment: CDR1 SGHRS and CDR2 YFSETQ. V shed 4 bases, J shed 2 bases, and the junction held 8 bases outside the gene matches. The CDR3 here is CASSMGQGHSTDTQYF. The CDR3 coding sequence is TGCGCCAGCAGCATGGGACAGGGCCATTCCACAGATACGCAGTATTTT.

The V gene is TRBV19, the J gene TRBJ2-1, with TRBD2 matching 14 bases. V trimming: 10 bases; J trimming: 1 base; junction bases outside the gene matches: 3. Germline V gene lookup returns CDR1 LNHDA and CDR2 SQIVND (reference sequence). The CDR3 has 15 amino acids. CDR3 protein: CATGLAGVSYNEQFF. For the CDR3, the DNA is TGTGCCACGGGACTAGCGGGAGTTTCCTACAATGAGCAGTTCTTC.

CDR3: CASSHGSEAGELFF. In nucleotides, the CDR3 is TGTGCCAGCAGCCATGGGTCGGAGGCCGGGGAGCTGTTTTTT. The rearrangement links TRBV4-2 to TRBJ2-2; D may be TRBD2 (5 bases). Trimming removed 3 bases from V and 6 bases from J, with 11 bases in between. Germline V lookup: CDR1 LGHNA, CDR2 YNFKEQ. The CDR3 consists of 14 residues.

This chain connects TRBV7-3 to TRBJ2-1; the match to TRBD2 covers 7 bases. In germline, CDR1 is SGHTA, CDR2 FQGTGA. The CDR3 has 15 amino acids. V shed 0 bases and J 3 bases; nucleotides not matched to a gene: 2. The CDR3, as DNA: TGTGCCAGCAGCTTAACGCCGGGAGGCTACAATGAGCAGTTCTTC. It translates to CASSLTPGGYNEQFF.

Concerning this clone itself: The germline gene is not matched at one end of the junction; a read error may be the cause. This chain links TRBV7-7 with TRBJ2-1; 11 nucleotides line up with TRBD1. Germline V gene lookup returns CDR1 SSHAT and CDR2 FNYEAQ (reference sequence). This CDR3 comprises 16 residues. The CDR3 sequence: CASSLGRDRGEGEQFF. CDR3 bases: TGTGCTAGCAGCTTAGGTAGGGACAGGGGGGAGGGTGAGCAGTTCTTC.

Written as DNA, the CDR3 is TGTGCCAGCAGCTTAGGGAGTTGGTCCTACGAGCAGTACTTC. Protein product: CASSLGSWSYEQYF. This chain uses TRBV7-6 with TRBJ2-7; no clear D gene. CDR1 is SGHVS and CDR2 is FNYEAQ in the germline V gene. CDR3 length equals 14 residues. Trimming pared 1 base from V and 1 base from J, leaving 8 bases between. The entire variable domain, with the rest obtained from reference TRBV7-6 and TRBJ2-7, is as follows: GAGVSQSPRYKVTKRGQDVALRCDPISGHVSLYWYRQALGQGPEFLTYFNYEAQQDKSGLPNDRFSAERPEGSISTLTIQRTEQRDSAMYRCASSLGSWSYEQYFGPGTRLTVT.

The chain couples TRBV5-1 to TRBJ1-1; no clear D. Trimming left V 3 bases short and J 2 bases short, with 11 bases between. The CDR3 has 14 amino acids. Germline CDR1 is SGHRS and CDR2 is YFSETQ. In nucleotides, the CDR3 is TGCGCCAGCAGCTCGCTCCTAAGTAACACTGAAGCTTTCTTT. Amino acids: CASSSLLSNTEAFF.

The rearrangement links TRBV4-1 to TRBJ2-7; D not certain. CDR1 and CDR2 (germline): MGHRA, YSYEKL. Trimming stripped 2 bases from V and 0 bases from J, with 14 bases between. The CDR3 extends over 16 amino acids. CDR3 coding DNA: TGCGCCAGCAGCCAACTCCCAGCTGGCCACTCCTACGAGCAGTACTTC. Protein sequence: CASSQLPAGHSYEQYF.

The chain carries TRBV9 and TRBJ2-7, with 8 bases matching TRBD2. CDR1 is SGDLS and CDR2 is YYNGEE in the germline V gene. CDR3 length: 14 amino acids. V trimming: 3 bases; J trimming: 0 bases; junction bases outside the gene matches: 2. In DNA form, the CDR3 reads TGTGCCAGCAGCGCCGGGACTAGCTCCTACGAGCAGTACTTC. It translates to CASSAGTSSYEQYF.

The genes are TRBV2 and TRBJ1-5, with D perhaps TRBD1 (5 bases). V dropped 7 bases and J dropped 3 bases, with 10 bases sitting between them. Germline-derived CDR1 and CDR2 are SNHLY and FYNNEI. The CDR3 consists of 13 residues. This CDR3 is CASTDSYNQPQHF. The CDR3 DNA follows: TGTGCCAGCACTGACAGCTACAATCAGCCCCAGCATTTT.

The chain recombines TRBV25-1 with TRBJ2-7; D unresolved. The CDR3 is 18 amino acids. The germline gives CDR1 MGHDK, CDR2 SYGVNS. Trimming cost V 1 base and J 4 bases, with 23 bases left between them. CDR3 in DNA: TGTGCCAGCAGTGAATTATCGACGGACCACAACGCGTGGTACGAGCAGTACTTC. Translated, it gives CASSELSTDHNAWYEQYF.

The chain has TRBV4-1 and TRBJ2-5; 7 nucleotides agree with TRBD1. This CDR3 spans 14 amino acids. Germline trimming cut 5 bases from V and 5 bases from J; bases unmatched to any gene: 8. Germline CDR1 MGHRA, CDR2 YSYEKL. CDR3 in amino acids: CASSYRQGDETQYF. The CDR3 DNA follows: TGCGCCAGCAGCTACCGACAGGGCGATGAGACCCAGTACTTC.

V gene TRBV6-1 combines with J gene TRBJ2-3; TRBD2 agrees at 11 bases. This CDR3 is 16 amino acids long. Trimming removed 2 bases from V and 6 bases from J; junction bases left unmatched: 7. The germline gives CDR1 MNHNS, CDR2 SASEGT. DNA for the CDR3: TGTGCCAGCAGTGAATGGGTAGCGGGAGGGCCGGATACGCAGTATTTT. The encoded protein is CASSEWVAGGPDTQYF.

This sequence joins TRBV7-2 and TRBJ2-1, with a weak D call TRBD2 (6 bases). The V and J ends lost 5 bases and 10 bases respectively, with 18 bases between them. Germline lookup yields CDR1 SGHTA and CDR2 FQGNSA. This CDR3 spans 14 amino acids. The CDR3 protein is CASSAGLPVVEQFF. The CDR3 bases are TGTGCCAGCAGCGCGGGACTTCCAGTGGTGGAGCAGTTCTTC.

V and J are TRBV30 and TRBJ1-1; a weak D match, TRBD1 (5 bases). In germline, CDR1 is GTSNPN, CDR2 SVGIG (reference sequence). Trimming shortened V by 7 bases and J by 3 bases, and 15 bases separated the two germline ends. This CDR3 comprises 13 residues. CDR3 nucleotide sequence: TGTGCCTCGGGGGGGACCCAGGACACTGAAGCTTTCTTT. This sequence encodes CASGGTQDTEAFF.

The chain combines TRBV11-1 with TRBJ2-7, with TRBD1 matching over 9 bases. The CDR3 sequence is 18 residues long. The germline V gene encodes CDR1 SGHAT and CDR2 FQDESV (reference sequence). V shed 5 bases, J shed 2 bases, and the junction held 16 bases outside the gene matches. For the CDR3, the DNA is TGTGCCAGCAGCCACGCCCTTGGACGGGACAGGGCCCCCTACGAGCAGTACTTC. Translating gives CASSHALGRDRAPYEQYF.

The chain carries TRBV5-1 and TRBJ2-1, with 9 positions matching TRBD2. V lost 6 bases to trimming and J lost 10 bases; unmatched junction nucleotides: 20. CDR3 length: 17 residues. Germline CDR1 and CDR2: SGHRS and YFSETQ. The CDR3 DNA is TGCGCCAGCACCCTGGTGGGTAGCGGGAGTTCGGCCCGGGAGCAGTTCTTC. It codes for CASTLVGSGSSAREQFF.

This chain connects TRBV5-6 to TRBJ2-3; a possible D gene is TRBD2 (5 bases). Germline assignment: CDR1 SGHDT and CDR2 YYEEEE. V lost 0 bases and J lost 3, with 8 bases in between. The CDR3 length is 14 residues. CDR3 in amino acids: CASSLASPTDTQYF. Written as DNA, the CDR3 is TGTGCCAGCAGCTTGGCTAGCCCGACAGATACGCAGTATTTT.

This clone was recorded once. CDR3 in amino acids: CSVEKSGALGSEQFF. DNA for the CDR3: TGCAGCGTTGAAAAAAGCGGGGCCCTCGGTAGTGAGCAGTTCTTC. The chain has TRBV29-1 and TRBJ2-1, with 7 bases that match TRBD2. The germline CDR1 and CDR2 sequences are SQVTM and ANQGSEA. CDR3 length: 15 residues. J lost 9 bases, V lost 2 bases, and 13 bases had no gene match.

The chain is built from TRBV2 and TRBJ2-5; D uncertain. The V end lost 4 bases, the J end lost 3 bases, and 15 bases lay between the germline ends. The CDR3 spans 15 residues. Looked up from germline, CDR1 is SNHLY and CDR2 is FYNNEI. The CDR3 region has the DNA TGTGCCAGCAGTGCCCCCGCCCTTGGGAAAGAGACCCAGTACTTC. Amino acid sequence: CASSAPALGKETQYF.

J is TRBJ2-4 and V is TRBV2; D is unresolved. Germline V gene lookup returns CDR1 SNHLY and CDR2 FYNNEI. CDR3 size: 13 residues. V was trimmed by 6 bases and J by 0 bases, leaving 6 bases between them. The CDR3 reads CASRLLAKNIQYF. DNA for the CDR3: TGTGCCAGCAGGCTACTAGCCAAAAACATTCAGTACTTC. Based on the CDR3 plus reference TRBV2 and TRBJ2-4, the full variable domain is EPEVTQTPSHQVTQMGQEVILRCVPISNHLYFYWYRQILGQKVEFLVSFYNNEISEKSEIFDDQFSVERPDGSNFTLKIRSTKLEDSAMYFCASRLLAKNIQYFGAGTRLSVL.

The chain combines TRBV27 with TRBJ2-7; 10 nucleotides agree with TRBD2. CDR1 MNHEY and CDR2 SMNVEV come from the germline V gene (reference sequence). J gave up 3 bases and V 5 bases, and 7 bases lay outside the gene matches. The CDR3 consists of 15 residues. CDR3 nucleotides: TGTGCCAGCAGTACAATAGCGGGAGGACGCTACGAGCAGTACTTC. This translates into CASSTIAGGRYEQYF.

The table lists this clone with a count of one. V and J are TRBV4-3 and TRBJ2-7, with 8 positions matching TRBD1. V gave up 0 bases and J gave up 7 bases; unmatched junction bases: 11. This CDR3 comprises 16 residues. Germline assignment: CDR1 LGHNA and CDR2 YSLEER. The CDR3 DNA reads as TGCGCCAGCAGCCAAGATCCCGGGACAGGCTTTGGGGAGCAGTACTTC. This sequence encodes CASSQDPGTGFGEQYF.

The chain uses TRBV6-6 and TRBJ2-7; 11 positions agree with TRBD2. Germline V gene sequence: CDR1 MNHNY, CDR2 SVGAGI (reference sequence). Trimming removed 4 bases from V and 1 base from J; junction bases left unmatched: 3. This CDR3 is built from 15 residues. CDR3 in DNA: TGTGCCAGCAGTTTCGGACTAGCGGGTTCCTACGAGCAGTACTTC. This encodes CASSFGLAGSYEQYF.

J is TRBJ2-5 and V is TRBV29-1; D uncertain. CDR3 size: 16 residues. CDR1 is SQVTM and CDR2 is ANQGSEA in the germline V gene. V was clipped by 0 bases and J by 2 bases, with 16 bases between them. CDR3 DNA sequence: TGCAGCGTTGAAGATCTTGGCGGTATACCGCAAGAGACCCAGTACTTC. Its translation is CSVEDLGGIPQETQYF.

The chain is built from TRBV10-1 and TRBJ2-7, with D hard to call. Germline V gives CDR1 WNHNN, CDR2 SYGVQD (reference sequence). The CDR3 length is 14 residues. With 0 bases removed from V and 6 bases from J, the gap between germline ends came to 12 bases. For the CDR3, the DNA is TGCGCCAGCAGTGAGTCTAAACCTGGCGCCGAGCAGTACTTC. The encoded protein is CASSESKPGAEQYF.